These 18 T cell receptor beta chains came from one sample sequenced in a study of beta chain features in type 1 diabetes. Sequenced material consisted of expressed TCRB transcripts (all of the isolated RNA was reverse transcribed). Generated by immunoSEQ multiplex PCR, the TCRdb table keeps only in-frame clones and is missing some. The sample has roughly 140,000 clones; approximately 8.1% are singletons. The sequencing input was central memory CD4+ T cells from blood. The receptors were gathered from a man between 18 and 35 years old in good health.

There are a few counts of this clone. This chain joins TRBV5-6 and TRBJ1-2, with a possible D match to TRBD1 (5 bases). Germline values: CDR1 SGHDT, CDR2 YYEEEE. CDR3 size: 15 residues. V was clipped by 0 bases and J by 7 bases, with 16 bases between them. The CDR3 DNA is TGTGCCAGCAGCTTGGGGGGCAGGACAATCCCTGGCTACACCTTC. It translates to CASSLGGRTIPGYTF.

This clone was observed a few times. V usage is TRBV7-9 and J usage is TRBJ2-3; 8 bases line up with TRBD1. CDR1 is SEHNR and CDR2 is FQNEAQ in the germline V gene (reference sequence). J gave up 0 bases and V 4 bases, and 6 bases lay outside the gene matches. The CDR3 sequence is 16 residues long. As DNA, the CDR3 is TGTGCCAGCAGCTCCGGGACAGGACTTAGCACAGATACGCAGTATTTT. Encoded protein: CASSSGTGLSTDTQYF.

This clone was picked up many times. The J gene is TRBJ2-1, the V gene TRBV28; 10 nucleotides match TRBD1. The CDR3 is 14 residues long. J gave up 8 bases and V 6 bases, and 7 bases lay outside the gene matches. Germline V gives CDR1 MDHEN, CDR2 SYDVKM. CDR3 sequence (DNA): TGTGCCAGCAGCGCGGGACAGGGGATCGATGAGCAGTTCTTC. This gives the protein CASSAGQGIDEQFF.

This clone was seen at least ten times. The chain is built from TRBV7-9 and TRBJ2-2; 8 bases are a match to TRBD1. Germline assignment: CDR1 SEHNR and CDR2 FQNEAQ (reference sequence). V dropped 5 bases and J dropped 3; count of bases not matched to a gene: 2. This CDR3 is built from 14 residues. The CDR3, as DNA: TGTGCCAGCAGCGAGACAGGGGACACCGGGGAGCTGTTTTTT. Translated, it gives CASSETGDTGELFF. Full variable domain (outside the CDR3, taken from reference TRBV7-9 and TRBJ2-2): DTGVSQNPRHKITKRGQNVTFRCDPISEHNRLYWYRQTLGQGPEFLTYFQNEAQLEKSRLLSDRFSAERPKGSFSTLEIQRTEQGDSAMYLCASSETGDTGELFFGEGSRLTVL.

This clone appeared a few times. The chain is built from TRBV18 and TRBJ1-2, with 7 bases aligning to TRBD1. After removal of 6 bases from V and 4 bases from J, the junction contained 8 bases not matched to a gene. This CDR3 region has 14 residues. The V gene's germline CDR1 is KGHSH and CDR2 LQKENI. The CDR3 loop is CASSLTGIFYGYTF. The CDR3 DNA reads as TGTGCCAGCTCCCTGACAGGGATCTTCTATGGCTACACCTTC.

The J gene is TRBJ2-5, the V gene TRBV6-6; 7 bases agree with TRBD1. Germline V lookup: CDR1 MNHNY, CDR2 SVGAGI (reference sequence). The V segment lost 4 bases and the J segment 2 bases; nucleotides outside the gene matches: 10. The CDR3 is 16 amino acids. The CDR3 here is CASSSTYRGGQETQYF. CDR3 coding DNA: TGTGCCAGCAGTTCGACCTACAGGGGTGGTCAAGAGACCCAGTACTTC.

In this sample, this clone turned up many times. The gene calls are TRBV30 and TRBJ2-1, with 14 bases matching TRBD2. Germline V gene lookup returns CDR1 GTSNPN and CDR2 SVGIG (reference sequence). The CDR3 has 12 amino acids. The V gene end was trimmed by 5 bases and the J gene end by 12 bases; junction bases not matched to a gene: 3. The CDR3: CAWGLAGGWQFF. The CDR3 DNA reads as TGTGCCTGGGGACTAGCGGGGGGCTGGCAGTTCTTC.

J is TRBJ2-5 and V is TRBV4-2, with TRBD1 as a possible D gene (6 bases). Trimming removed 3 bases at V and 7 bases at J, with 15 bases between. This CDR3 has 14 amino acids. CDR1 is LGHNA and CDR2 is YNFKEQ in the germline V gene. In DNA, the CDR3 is TGTGCCAGCAGCCAGGGGGCAGGGGACGGGACCCAGTACTTC. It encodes CASSQGAGDGTQYF.

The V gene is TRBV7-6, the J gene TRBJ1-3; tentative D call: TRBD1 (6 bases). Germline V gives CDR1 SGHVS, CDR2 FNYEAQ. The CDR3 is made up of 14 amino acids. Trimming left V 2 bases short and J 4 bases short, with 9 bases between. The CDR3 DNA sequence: TGTGCCAGCAGCTTATGGGACAACGGAAACACCATATATTTT. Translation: CASSLWDNGNTIYF.

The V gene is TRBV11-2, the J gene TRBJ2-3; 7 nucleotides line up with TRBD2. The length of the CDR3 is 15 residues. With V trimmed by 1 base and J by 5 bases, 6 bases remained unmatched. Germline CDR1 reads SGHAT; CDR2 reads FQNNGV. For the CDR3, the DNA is TGTGCCAGCAGCTTAGCGGGGGGAAGTGTAGATACGCAGTATTTT. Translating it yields CASSLAGGSVDTQYF. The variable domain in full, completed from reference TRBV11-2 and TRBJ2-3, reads EAGVAQSPRYKIIEKRQSVAFWCNPISGHATLYWYQQILGQGPKLLIQFQNNGVVDDSQLPKDRFSAERLKGVDSTLKIQPAKLEDSAVYLCASSLAGGSVDTQYFGPGTRLTVL.

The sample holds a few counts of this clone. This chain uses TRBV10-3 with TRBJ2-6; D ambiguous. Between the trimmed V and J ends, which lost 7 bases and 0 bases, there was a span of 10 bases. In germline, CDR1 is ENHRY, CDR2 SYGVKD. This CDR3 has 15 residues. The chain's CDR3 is CAIMGQLSGANVLTF. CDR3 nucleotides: TGTGCCATCATGGGCCAGCTCTCTGGGGCCAACGTCCTGACTTTC.

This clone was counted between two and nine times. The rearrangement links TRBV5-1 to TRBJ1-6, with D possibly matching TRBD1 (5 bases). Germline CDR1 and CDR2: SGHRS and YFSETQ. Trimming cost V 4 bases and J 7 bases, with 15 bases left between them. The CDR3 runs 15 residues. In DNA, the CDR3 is TGCGCCAGCAGCACGGAAGGACGGGGGAATTCACCCCTCCACTTT. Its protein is CASSTEGRGNSPLHF.

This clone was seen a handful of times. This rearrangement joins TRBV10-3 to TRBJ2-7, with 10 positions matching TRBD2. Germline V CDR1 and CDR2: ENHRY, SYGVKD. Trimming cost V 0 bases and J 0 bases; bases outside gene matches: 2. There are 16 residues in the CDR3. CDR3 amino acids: CAISESTSGDSYEQYF. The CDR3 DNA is TGTGCCATCAGTGAGTCCACTAGCGGGGACTCCTACGAGCAGTACTTC.

CDR3 residues: CASSEFSRQVRYNEQFF. CDR3 DNA: TGTGCCAGCAGTGAATTTTCCCGACAGGTTCGATACAATGAGCAGTTCTTC. J is TRBJ2-1 and V is TRBV6-1; tentatively, D is TRBD1 (6 bases). The CDR3 runs 17 residues. Trimming took 2 bases from V and 4 from J, leaving 18 bases between them. CDR1 is MNHNS, CDR2 SASEGT, per germline.

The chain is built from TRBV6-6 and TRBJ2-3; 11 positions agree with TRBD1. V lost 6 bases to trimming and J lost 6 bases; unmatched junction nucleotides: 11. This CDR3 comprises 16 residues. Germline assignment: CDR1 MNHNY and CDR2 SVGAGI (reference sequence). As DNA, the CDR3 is TGTGCCAGCAGCCCCCAATGGACAGGGGGCTGGGATACGCAGTATTTT. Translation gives CASSPQWTGGWDTQYF.

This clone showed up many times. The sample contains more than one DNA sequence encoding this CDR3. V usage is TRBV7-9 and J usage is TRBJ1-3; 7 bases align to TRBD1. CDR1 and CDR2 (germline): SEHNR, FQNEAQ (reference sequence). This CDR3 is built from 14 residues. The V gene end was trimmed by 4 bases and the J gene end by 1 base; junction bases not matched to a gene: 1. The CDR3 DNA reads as TGTGCCAGCAGCTGGACAGGTTCTGGAAACACCATATATTTT. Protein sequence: CASSWTGSGNTIYF. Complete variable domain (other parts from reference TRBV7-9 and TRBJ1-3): DTGVSQNPRHKITKRGQNVTFRCDPISEHNRLYWYRQTLGQGPEFLTYFQNEAQLEKSRLLSDRFSAERPKGSFSTLEIQRTEQGDSAMYLCASSWTGSGNTIYFGEGSWLTVV.

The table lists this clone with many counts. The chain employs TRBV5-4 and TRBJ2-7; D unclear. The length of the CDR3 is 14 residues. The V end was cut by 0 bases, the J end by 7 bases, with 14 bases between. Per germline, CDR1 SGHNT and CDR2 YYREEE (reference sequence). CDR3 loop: CASSLEKTVGEQYF. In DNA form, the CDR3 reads TGTGCCAGCAGCTTGGAGAAAACCGTCGGGGAGCAGTACTTC. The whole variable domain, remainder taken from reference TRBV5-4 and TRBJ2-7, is ETGVTQSPTHLIKTRGQQVTLRCSSQSGHNTVSWYQQALGQGPQFIFQYYREEENGRGNFPPRFSGLQFPNYSSELNVNALELDDSALYLCASSLEKTVGEQYFGPGTRLTVT.

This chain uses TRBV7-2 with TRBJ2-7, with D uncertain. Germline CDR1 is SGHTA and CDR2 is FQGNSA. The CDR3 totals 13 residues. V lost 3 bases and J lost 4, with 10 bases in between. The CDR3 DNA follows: TGTGCCAGCAGCTTGTCAGGAACTTACGAGCAGTACTTC. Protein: CASSLSGTYEQYF.